A selection of T cell receptor beta chains follows, all from one sample in a study of blood T cell repertoires in COVID-19. The assay was immunoSEQ multiplex PCR, and TCRdb's table has in-frame clones only and misses some. Here the sample spans some 140,000 clones, almost 85% being singletons. Sequencing was done on a sample of PBMCs or T cells enriched from blood (not recorded which). The receptors come from a man aged 35 to 55 with acute COVID-19. The CDR3 runs from the conserved cysteine through the conserved F or W. A D gene is named only where the DNA matches it firmly. Some rows mark clone size as missing; the rest say once, few, many or name a class of expanded clone.

v_call	clone_size	j_call	d_call	cdr3_nt	cdr3_aa
TRBV12-2	NA	TRBJ1-2	NA	TGTGCAAGTCGCTTAGATATGGACAGAAATAACTATGGCTACACCTTC	CASRLDMDRNNYGYTF
TRBV27	once	TRBJ2-7	TRBD2	TGTGCCAGCAGTTTTTATCGGGGGGGCGTACGGGAGCAGTACTTC	CASSFYRGGVREQYF
TRBV19	NA	TRBJ2-5	TRBD2	TGTGCCAGTAGGAAAACTAGCGGGGGGGCCTGGGAAGAGACCCAGTACTTC	CASRKTSGGAWEETQYF
TRBV9	NA	TRBJ1-2	NA	TGTGCCAGCAGCGTAGACGAACAGCCCTTCAACTATGGCTACACCTTC	CASSVDEQPFNYGYTF
TRBV11-2	NA	TRBJ1-1	NA	TGTGCCAGCAGCTTAGAGGCAGGCATGAACACTGAAGCTTTCTTT	CASSLEAGMNTEAFF
TRBV15	NA	TRBJ2-1	TRBD1	TGTGCCACCAGCAGAGCCGGGACAGTCTTCTACAATGAGCAGTTCTTC	CATSRAGTVFYNEQFF
TRBV4-1	NA	TRBJ2-2	NA	TGCGCCAGCAGCCAAGACCTAGACAGGCTGAACACCGGGGAGCTGTTTTTT	CASSQDLDRLNTGELFF
TRBV7-9	NA	TRBJ2-3	TRBD1	TGTGCCAGCAGCTCGGGTGCTAGTGGTGAGGACAGGTTCACAGATACGCAGTATTTT	CASSSGASGEDRFTDTQYF
TRBV10-1	NA	TRBJ2-1	NA	TGCGCCAGCAGTACGGGACTTATTAATGAGCAGTTCTTC	CASSTGLINEQFF
TRBV5-1	NA	TRBJ1-6	NA	TGCGCCAGCAGCCCTGGACAAGCGAAGAATTCACCCCTCCACTTT	CASSPGQAKNSPLHF
TRBV2	NA	TRBJ1-5	NA	TGTGCCAGCAGTGACGAGAAATACTATCAGCCCCAGCATTTT	CASSDEKYYQPQHF
TRBV29-1	NA	TRBJ2-1	TRBD1	TGCAGCGTAGCCCGGACAGGGGCTGTGGATGAGCAGTTCTTC	CSVARTGAVDEQFF
TRBV4-1	NA	TRBJ2-2	NA	TGCGCCAGCAGCCAAGGGTTGGCAAGGAGCGCAACCGGGGAGCTGTTTTTT	CASSQGLARSATGELFF
TRBV4-2	NA	TRBJ2-3	TRBD1	TGTGCCAGCAGCCAAAGGGACAGGGTCACAGATACGCAGTATTTT	CASSQRDRVTDTQYF
TRBV7-2	NA	TRBJ2-7	NA	TGTGCCAGCAGCTTAGGCAGACAGACCTACGAGCAGTACTTC	CASSLGRQTYEQYF
TRBV28	NA	TRBJ2-2	TRBD1	TGTGCCAGCAGGGGTTCTGACAGGGGCATCGGGGAGCTGTTTTTT	CASRGSDRGIGELFF
TRBV19	NA	TRBJ2-7	NA	TGTGCCAGTAGTACAACGAGCGAGGGCGAGCAGTACTTC	CASSTTSEGEQYF
TRBV21-1	few	TRBJ2-7	NA	TGTGCCAGCGGGGGATTACGGGACAGGGACGTCTACGAGCAGTACTTC	CASGGLRDRDVYEQYF
TRBV27	once	TRBJ2-6	NA	TGTGCCAGCCGTTCTTCCTCTGGGGCCAACGTCCTGACTTTC	CASRSSSGANVLTF
TRBV11-2	NA	TRBJ1-6	TRBD1	TGTGCCAGCAGTCCGACAGGGACGGGGAATTCACCCCTCCACTTT	CASSPTGTGNSPLHF
TRBV4-3	NA	TRBJ2-1	NA	TGCGCCAGCAGCCGACAGGCCTACCCATCCTACAATGAGCAGTTCTTC	CASSRQAYPSYNEQFF
TRBV21-1	few	TRBJ2-2	NA	TGTGCCAGCAGCGACACCCCGGGGGGGTTCACCGGGGAGCTGTTTTTT	CASSDTPGGFTGELFF
TRBV3-1/TRBV3-2	NA	TRBJ2-1	NA	TGTGCCAGCAGCCAAGATTACGCGGGCCTCTCCTACAATGAGCAGTTCTTC	CASSQDYAGLSYNEQFF